A selection of T cell receptor beta chains follows, all from one sample in a study of cytomegalovirus exposure and HLA in healthy donors. Sequencing used immunoSEQ multiplex PCR; TCRdb keeps in-frame clones, though not all of them. The sample has 100,000 or so clones; around 81% are singletons. Sequencing used PBMCs. These receptors came from a man between 18 and 35 years old in good health and CMV-seronegative. The CDR3 runs from the conserved cysteine through the conserved F or W. The D gene is left open where the match is weak. Size values are once, few and many counts, or a class for expanded clones, and some rows have none.

NA	TRBV25-1	once	16	TRBJ1-4	TGTGCCAGCAGTGAACTGATCAGGGCGAAGGGTGAAAAACTGTTTTTT	CASSELIRAKGEKLFF
TRBD2	TRBV4-2	NA	14	TRBJ2-5	TGTGCCAGCAGCCAGGATACTAGCGGGGGAGGTTATTACTTC	CASSQDTSGGGYYF
TRBD1	TRBV9	NA	16	TRBJ2-7	TGTGCCAGCAGCACCCGGACAGGGGGCGGATCCTACGAGCAGTACTTC	CASSTRTGGGSYEQYF
TRBD1	TRBV6-4	NA	15	TRBJ1-2	TGTGCCAGCAGACAGCTTCCGGGACAGGCCTATGGCTACACCTTC	CASRQLPGQAYGYTF
NA	TRBV18	NA	16	TRBJ1-3	TGTGCCAGCTCACCACGGGGCACAACCTCTGGAAACACCATATATTTT	CASSPRGTTSGNTIYF
TRBD2	TRBV5-1	NA	15	TRBJ2-1	TGCGCCAGCAGCCTGACTAGCGGGGAAAGAAATGAGCAGTTCTTC	CASSLTSGERNEQFF
TRBD2	TRBV4-2	NA	17	TRBJ2-3	TGTGCCAGCAGCCAACTCCAGGGCGGGGGGAGCACAGATACGCAGTATTTT	CASSQLQGGGSTDTQYF
TRBD2	TRBV9	NA	12	TRBJ2-3	TGTGCCAGCAGCGCGGGGGGGGATACGCAGTATTTT	CASSAGGDTQYF
NA	TRBV27	NA	14	TRBJ1-4	TGTGCCAGCAGTCGACTTCCAACTAATGAAAAACTGTTTTTT	CASSRLPTNEKLFF
NA	TRBV27	NA	15	TRBJ2-2	TGTGCCAGCAGTTTGAACGGTGCGAACACCGGGGAGCTGTTTTTT	CASSLNGANTGELFF
TRBD1	TRBV6-1	NA	13	TRBJ2-5	TGTGCCAGCAGCGCGGACAGGGTAGAGACCCAGTACTTC	CASSADRVETQYF
TRBD1	TRBV5-1	NA	14	TRBJ1-2	TGCGCCAGCAGCCGACAGGGGAGCCTGGATGGCTACACCTTC	CASSRQGSLDGYTF
TRBD2	TRBV10-3	NA	18	TRBJ2-6	TGTGCCATCAAGGGATCGGGACTAGCGGGGACTGGGGCCAACGTCCTGACTTTC	CAIKGSGLAGTGANVLTF
NA	TRBV2	NA	12	TRBJ2-5	TGTGCCACCGGACAGACCCAAGAGACCCAGTACTTC	CATGQTQETQYF
TRBD2	TRBV2	once	13	TRBJ2-7	TGTGCCAGCAGACCAGGACTAGTAGTAGAGCAGTACTTC	CASRPGLVVEQYF
NA	TRBV5-6	NA	14	TRBJ1-2	TGTGCCAGCACCTGGGGGGATTGGGGTTCTGGCTACACCTTC	CASTWGDWGSGYTF
TRBD2	TRBV5-1	NA	16	TRBJ2-1	TGCGCCAGCAGACGATTAGGACTAGCGGGGGGTGATGAGCAGTTCTTC	CASRRLGLAGGDEQFF
NA	TRBV6-1	NA	11	TRBJ2-7	TGTGCCAGCAGTAAGCGCTACGAGCAGTACTTC	CASSKRYEQYF
TRBD2	TRBV5-4	few	15	TRBJ2-3	TGTGCCAGCAGCCCGGGGGGGGTAAGCACAGATACGCAGTATTTT	CASSPGGVSTDTQYF
TRBD1	TRBV5-6	few	14	TRBJ2-3	TGTGCCAGCAGCACCGGACAGGGCACAGATACGCAGTATTTT	CASSTGQGTDTQYF
TRBD1	TRBV5-4	NA	16	TRBJ1-2	TGTGCCAGCAGCTTCCCGACAGGGGGTGGGGACTATGGCTACACCTTC	CASSFPTGGGDYGYTF
TRBD2	TRBV11-2	NA	15	TRBJ2-7	TGTGCCAGCAGCTTGGGGGCGGGGGGGCTTGGCGAGCAGTACTTC	CASSLGAGGLGEQYF
NA	TRBV6-1	few	14	TRBJ2-4	TGTGCCAGCACTATCATACTAGCCAAAAACATTCAGTACTTC	CASTIILAKNIQYF
NA	TRBV6-1	NA	13	TRBJ1-2	TGTGCCAGCAGTGTAGGGGGACGAGGTGGCTACACCTTC	CASSVGGRGGYTF
NA	TRBV29-1	NA	13	TRBJ1-1	TGCAGCGTTGAAGGGGCAGGGAACACTGAAGCTTTCTTT	CSVEGAGNTEAFF
NA	TRBV19	NA	15	TRBJ1-4	TGTGCCAGTAGTATTTTAAGGAGGGGAAATGAAAAACTGTTTTTT	CASSILRRGNEKLFF
NA	TRBV27	NA	12	TRBJ1-5	TGTGCCAGCAGCCAGGGAACTCAGCCCCAGCATTTT	CASSQGTQPQHF
TRBD1	TRBV19	NA	15	TRBJ2-1	TGTGCCAGTAGTCCCCAGGGGGCCAACTACAATGAGCAGTTCTTC	CASSPQGANYNEQFF
TRBD2	TRBV6-4	NA	15	TRBJ2-3	TGTGCCAGCAGTGAAAGCGGGGGGAGCACAGATACGCAGTATTTT	CASSESGGSTDTQYF
NA	TRBV19	NA	14	TRBJ1-2	TGTGCCAGTAGTATTGGCATACCGAACTATGGCTACACCTTC	CASSIGIPNYGYTF
TRBD1	TRBV5-1	NA	15	TRBJ1-1	TGCGCCAGCAGCTTGCTTTCGACAGGGGACACTGAAGCTTTCTTT	CASSLLSTGDTEAFF
TRBD2	TRBV25-1	NA	14	TRBJ2-7	TGTGCCAGTGAGAGGAGCGGGGGGCCCAGCGAGCAGTACTTC	CASERSGGPSEQYF
NA	TRBV4-2	few	14	TRBJ1-1	TGTGCCAGCAGCCAAGTGTTCACCGACATGGGAGCTTTCTTT	CASSQVFTDMGAFF
TRBD1	TRBV6-1	NA	16	TRBJ1-2	TGTGCCAGCAGTGCTGGGACAGGGCGGGCTAACTATGGCTACACCTTC	CASSAGTGRANYGYTF
NA	TRBV7-2	NA	14	TRBJ2-3	TGTGCCAGCAGCTTATTCCCAGGCACAGATACGCAGTATTTT	CASSLFPGTDTQYF
TRBD1	TRBV4-1	NA	16	TRBJ2-5	TGCGCCAGCAGCCAAGTGGGGGTGGGGACAGTGGGGACCCAGTACTTC	CASSQVGVGTVGTQYF
NA	TRBV7-8	NA	15	TRBJ1-1	TGTGCCAGCAGCTTAGTCGGGGGAGACGGCACTGAAGCTTTCTTT	CASSLVGGDGTEAFF
NA	TRBV5-1	NA	15	TRBJ2-5	TGCGCCAGCAGCTTGTTATCCGGCAGCGGAGAGACCCAGTACTTC	CASSLLSGSGETQYF
NA	TRBV30	NA	14	TRBJ1-3	TGTGCCTGGGGGCAGGGGCGCTCTGGAAACACCATATATTTT	CAWGQGRSGNTIYF
NA	TRBV18	NA	14	TRBJ1-1	TGTGCCAGCTCGCAGCATCAGGGGAACACTGAAGCTTTCTTT	CASSQHQGNTEAFF
NA	TRBV21-1	NA	18	TRBJ1-1	TGTGCCAGCAGCAAAGTCGATGCGGGACAGGGGGCGGGCACTGAAGCTTTCTTT	CASSKVDAGQGAGTEAFF
NA	TRBV9	NA	15	TRBJ2-1	TGTGCCAGCAGCGTAGTCCCTAGCTCCTACAATGAGCAGTTCTTC	CASSVVPSSYNEQFF
TRBD1	TRBV27	NA	14	TRBJ2-5	TGTGCCAGCAGTTCGACAGGGGGCGAAGAGACCCAGTACTTC	CASSSTGGEETQYF
NA	TRBV29-1	NA	14	TRBJ1-2	TGCAGCGTTGAGATGGGACAAAGTTACTATGGCTACACCTTC	CSVEMGQSYYGYTF
TRBD1	TRBV29-1	NA	14	TRBJ1-3	TGCAGCGCCACAGGGGCCGATTATGGAAACACCATATATTTT	CSATGADYGNTIYF
NA	TRBV19	few	13	TRBJ2-3	TGTGCCAGTAGTAGCGACAGTGGGGTATTGCAGTATTTT	CASSSDSGVLQYF
NA	TRBV6-5	NA	13	TRBJ1-1	TGTGCCAGCAGGCACAGGACCGACACTGAAGCTTTCTTT	CASRHRTDTEAFF